A selection of T cell receptor beta chains follows, all from one sample in a study of blood T cell repertoires in COVID-19. Assay: immunoSEQ multiplex PCR; the TCRdb copy retains only in-frame clones and omits some. Seen here are some 150,000 clones, around four fifths observed once, and the top ten hold under 3%. Sequencing was carried out using peripheral blood. The origin of the receptors is a woman in her forties with active or convalescent COVID-19. Both conserved end residues are part of each CDR3. A D gene is named only where the DNA matches it firmly. A clone size is listed for some rows: how often the clone was seen (once, few, many), or a class if it is expanded.

D: TRBD1
size: .
V: TRBV5-1
J: TRBJ1-6
CDR3: CASRGDSSYNSPLHF
DNA: TGCGCCAGCAGAGGGGACAGCTCCTATAATTCACCCCTCCACTTT

D: .
size: .
V: TRBV2
J: TRBJ1-1
CDR3: CASSVGGRSEAFF
DNA: TGTGCCAGCAGTGTCGGAGGCAGGTCTGAAGCTTTCTTT

D: .
size: .
V: TRBV19
J: TRBJ1-6
CDR3: CASSIVDSLNSPLHF
DNA: TGTGCCAGTAGTATAGTAGACAGCCTCAATTCACCCCTCCACTTT

D: TRBD1
size: .
V: TRBV3-1/TRBV3-2
J: TRBJ2-5
CDR3: CASSGTGYRLGTQYF
DNA: TGTGCCAGCAGCGGGACAGGTTACCGCTTAGGGACCCAGTACTTC

D: .
size: once
V: TRBV19
J: TRBJ1-2
CDR3: CASSRQGTYGYTF
DNA: TGTGCCAGTAGTCGGCAGGGCACCTATGGCTACACCTTC

D: .
size: once
V: TRBV6-5
J: TRBJ1-1
CDR3: CASSSRQAGSGEAFF
DNA: TGTGCCAGCAGTTCCCGCCAGGCAGGGTCCGGTGAAGCTTTCTTT

D: TRBD1
size: .
V: TRBV28
J: TRBJ1-1
CDR3: CASSPDRGRLNTEAFF
DNA: TGTGCCAGCAGTCCGGACAGGGGGCGTCTGAACACTGAAGCTTTCTTT

D: .
size: .
V: TRBV6-6
J: TRBJ1-5
CDR3: CASTTSDAGNQPQHF
DNA: TGTGCCAGCACGACCTCCGATGCGGGGAATCAGCCCCAGCATTTT

D: .
size: .
V: TRBV30
J: TRBJ1-2
CDR3: CAWSVLNNYGYTF
DNA: TGTGCCTGGAGTGTACTGAATAACTATGGCTACACCTTC

D: TRBD1
size: .
V: TRBV24-1
J: TRBJ2-2
CDR3: CATSDFKTEGQHTGELFF
DNA: TGTGCCACCAGTGATTTTAAAACCGAGGGACAGCACACCGGGGAGCTGTTTTTT

D: TRBD1
size: .
V: TRBV28
J: TRBJ1-2
CDR3: CASSSPGQGQNYGYTF
DNA: TGTGCCAGCAGTTCTCCGGGACAGGGACAAAACTATGGCTACACCTTC

D: TRBD2
size: few
V: TRBV11-2
J: TRBJ2-7
CDR3: CASSLNPRLAGNEQYF
DNA: TGTGCCAGCAGCTTAAATCCCCGACTAGCGGGGAACGAGCAGTACTTC

D: TRBD1
size: few
V: TRBV5-1
J: TRBJ1-1
CDR3: CASSWGQGVNTEAFF
DNA: TGCGCCAGCAGCTGGGGACAGGGCGTGAACACTGAAGCTTTCTTT

D: .
size: .
V: TRBV28
J: TRBJ1-1
CDR3: CASSLAPQGAAGAFF
DNA: TGTGCCAGCAGTTTGGCCCCACAGGGAGCCGCAGGAGCTTTCTTT

D: .
size: .
V: TRBV14
J: TRBJ1-1
CDR3: CASSQVFGLGNTEAFF
DNA: TGTGCCAGCAGCCAAGTTTTCGGGTTGGGGAACACTGAAGCTTTCTTT

D: .
size: once
V: TRBV9
J: TRBJ2-7
CDR3: CATLFGGVSYEQYF
DNA: TGTGCCACCCTCTTCGGAGGCGTATCCTACGAGCAGTACTTC

D: .
size: .
V: TRBV11-2
J: TRBJ2-3
CDR3: CASSLSESRTDTQYF
DNA: TGTGCCAGCAGCTTATCGGAGTCGCGCACAGATACGCAGTATTTT

D: TRBD2
size: .
V: TRBV13
J: TRBJ2-4
CDR3: CASSVGGAKNIQYF
DNA: TGTGCCAGCAGCGTCGGGGGGGCCAAAAACATTCAGTACTTC

D: .
size: .
V: TRBV19
J: TRBJ2-1
CDR3: CASSPRGYNEQFF
DNA: TGTGCCAGTAGTCCGCGCGGCTACAATGAGCAGTTCTTC

D: TRBD2
size: .
V: TRBV6-5
J: TRBJ2-7
CDR3: CASKTSGTYEQYF
DNA: TGTGCCAGCAAGACTAGCGGGACCTACGAGCAGTACTTC

D: .
size: .
V: TRBV6-5
J: TRBJ2-5
CDR3: CASSFGGLETQYF
DNA: TGTGCCAGCAGTTTCGGCGGCCTCGAGACCCAGTACTTC

D: .
size: .
V: TRBV7-8
J: TRBJ2-2
CDR3: CASSLVGAGELFF
DNA: TGTGCCAGCAGCTTAGTCGGGGCCGGGGAGCTGTTTTTT

D: TRBD2
size: .
V: TRBV5-1
J: TRBJ2-2
CDR3: CASSPRGVGTGELFF
DNA: TGCGCCAGCTCACCGCGGGGGGTAGGAACCGGGGAGCTGTTTTTT

D: .
size: once
V: TRBV14
J: TRBJ2-3
CDR3: CASSQDQAALGTDTQYF
DNA: TGTGCCAGCAGCCAAGATCAAGCGGCCCTCGGCACAGATACGCAGTATTTT

D: .
size: few
V: TRBV30
J: TRBJ2-1
CDR3: CAWGNNEQFF
DNA: TGTGCCTGGGGTAACAATGAGCAGTTCTTC

D: .
size: few
V: TRBV28
J: TRBJ1-2
CDR3: CASSSGYGYTF
DNA: TGTGCCAGCAGTTCGGGGTATGGCTACACCTTC

D: TRBD1
size: .
V: TRBV27
J: TRBJ2-3
CDR3: CASSRGQGPTDTQYF
DNA: TGTGCCAGCAGTCGAGGACAGGGGCCCACAGATACGCAGTATTTT

D: TRBD1
size: .
V: TRBV29-1
J: TRBJ2-7
CDR3: CSAQRDRGYEQYF
DNA: TGCAGCGCTCAAAGAGACAGGGGCTACGAGCAGTACTTC

D: TRBD1
size: .
V: TRBV12-3/TRBV12-4
J: TRBJ1-5
CDR3: CASSLQGNQPQHF
DNA: TGTGCCAGCAGTCTACAGGGGAATCAGCCCCAGCATTTT

D: TRBD1
size: few
V: TRBV29-1
J: TRBJ1-2
CDR3: CSAPGTGGPNYGYTF
DNA: TGCAGCGCCCCCGGGACAGGGGGACCTAACTATGGCTACACCTTC

D: TRBD1
size: .
V: TRBV10-2
J: TRBJ1-2
CDR3: CASSEQGASGYTF
DNA: TGCGCCAGCAGTGAGCAGGGGGCGAGCGGCTACACCTTC

D: TRBD1
size: few
V: TRBV6-1
J: TRBJ2-3
CDR3: CASSEAVRGPTDTQYF
DNA: TGTGCCAGCAGTGAAGCCGTCAGGGGGCCCACAGATACGCAGTATTTT

D: TRBD1
size: .
V: TRBV9
J: TRBJ1-5
CDR3: CASSRGTGVGNQPQHF
DNA: TGTGCCAGCAGCAGAGGGACAGGGGTAGGCAATCAGCCCCAGCATTTT

D: .
size: .
V: TRBV19
J: TRBJ1-2
CDR3: CASSLRDLREGYTF
DNA: TGTGCCAGTAGCCTCCGGGACCTCCGGGAGGGCTACACCTTC

D: .
size: .
V: TRBV7-9
J: TRBJ2-2
CDR3: CASNPSGANTGELFF
DNA: TGTGCCAGCAACCCGTCGGGGGCGAACACCGGGGAGCTGTTTTTT

D: .
size: once
V: TRBV5-1
J: TRBJ2-1
CDR3: CASSYGQTYNEQFF
DNA: TGCGCCAGCAGCTATGGACAGACCTACAATGAGCAGTTCTTC

D: TRBD2
size: .
V: TRBV27
J: TRBJ2-3
CDR3: CASSLLAGDYTDTQYF
DNA: TGTGCCAGCAGTTTGCTAGCGGGGGACTACACAGATACGCAGTATTTT

D: .
size: .
V: TRBV3-1/TRBV3-2
J: TRBJ1-2
CDR3: CASSYAGSNYGYTF
DNA: TGTGCCAGCAGCTACGCGGGGTCTAACTATGGCTACACCTTC

D: .
size: .
V: TRBV5-4
J: TRBJ1-4
CDR3: CASSPAGGVATNEKLFF
DNA: TGTGCCAGCAGCCCGGCTGGAGGGGTTGCAACTAATGAAAAACTGTTTTTT

D: .
size: .
V: TRBV7-9
J: TRBJ2-2
CDR3: CASRVAVHTGELFF
DNA: TGTGCCAGCAGAGTAGCGGTACACACCGGGGAGCTGTTTTTT

D: .
size: .
V: TRBV11-2
J: TRBJ2-2
CDR3: CASRPPGHQGVGELFF
DNA: TGTGCCAGCAGGCCTCCGGGACATCAGGGTGTCGGGGAGCTGTTTTTT

D: TRBD2
size: .
V: TRBV11-2
J: TRBJ2-1
CDR3: CASSPRDGRVDNEQFF
DNA: TGTGCCAGCAGCCCGAGGGACGGGAGGGTTGACAATGAGCAGTTCTTC

D: TRBD1
size: .
V: TRBV5-6
J: TRBJ2-7
CDR3: CASSQGQGSYEQYF
DNA: TGTGCCAGCAGCCAAGGACAGGGATCCTACGAGCAGTACTTC

D: .
size: .
V: TRBV30
J: TRBJ1-2
CDR3: CAWSLPGGGYTF
DNA: TGTGCCTGGAGCCTCCCGGGCGGGGGCTACACCTTC

D: .
size: .
V: TRBV6-5
J: TRBJ1-1
CDR3: CASRRAGDTEAFF
DNA: TGTGCCAGCCGGAGGGCAGGCGACACTGAAGCTTTCTTT

D: TRBD1
size: once
V: TRBV19
J: TRBJ1-5
CDR3: CASSLQGNQPQHF
DNA: TGTGCCAGTAGCCTACAGGGGAATCAGCCCCAGCATTTT

D: .
size: .
V: TRBV2
J: TRBJ2-3
CDR3: CASTYPTDTQYF
DNA: TGTGCCAGCACCTACCCCACAGATACGCAGTATTTT

D: TRBD1
size: .
V: TRBV27
J: TRBJ2-2
CDR3: CASSLTGGHTGELFF
DNA: TGTGCCAGCAGTTTGACAGGGGGTCACACCGGGGAGCTGTTTTTT

D: TRBD1
size: .
V: TRBV2
J: TRBJ1-1
CDR3: CASSEAHRGRAFF
DNA: TGTGCCAGCAGTGAAGCGCACAGGGGGCGAGCTTTCTTT